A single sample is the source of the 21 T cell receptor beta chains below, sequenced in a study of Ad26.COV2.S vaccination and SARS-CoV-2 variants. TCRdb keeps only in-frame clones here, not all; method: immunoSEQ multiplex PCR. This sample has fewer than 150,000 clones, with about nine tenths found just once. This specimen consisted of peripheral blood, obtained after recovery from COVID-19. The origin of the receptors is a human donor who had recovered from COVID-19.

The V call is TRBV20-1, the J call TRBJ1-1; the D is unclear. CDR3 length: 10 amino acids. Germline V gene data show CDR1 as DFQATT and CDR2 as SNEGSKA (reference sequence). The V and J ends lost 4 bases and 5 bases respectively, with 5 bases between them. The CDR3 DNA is TGCAGTGCTACTACTACTGAAGCTTTCTTT. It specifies CSATTTEAFF.

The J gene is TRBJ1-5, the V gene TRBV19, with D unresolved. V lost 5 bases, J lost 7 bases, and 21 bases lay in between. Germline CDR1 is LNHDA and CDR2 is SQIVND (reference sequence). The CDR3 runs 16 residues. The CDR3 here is CASSSALTPSGQPQHF. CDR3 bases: TGTGCCAGTAGTTCCGCCCTGACACCGTCGGGGCAGCCCCAGCATTTT.

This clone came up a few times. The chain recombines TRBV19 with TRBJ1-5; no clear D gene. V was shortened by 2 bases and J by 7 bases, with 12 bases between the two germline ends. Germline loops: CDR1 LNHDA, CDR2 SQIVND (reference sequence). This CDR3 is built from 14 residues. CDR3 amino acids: CASSIRARDQPQHF. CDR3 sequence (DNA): TGTGCCAGTAGTATAAGGGCTCGTGACCAGCCCCAGCATTTT.

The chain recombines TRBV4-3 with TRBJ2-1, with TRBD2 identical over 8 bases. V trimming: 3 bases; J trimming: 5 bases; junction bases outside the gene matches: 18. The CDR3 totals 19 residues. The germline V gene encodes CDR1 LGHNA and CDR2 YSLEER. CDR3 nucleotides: TGCGCCAGCAGCCAGGCGGCGGTAATAAGGCGGGGGGAACACAATGAGCAGTTCTTC. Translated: CASSQAAVIRRGEHNEQFF.

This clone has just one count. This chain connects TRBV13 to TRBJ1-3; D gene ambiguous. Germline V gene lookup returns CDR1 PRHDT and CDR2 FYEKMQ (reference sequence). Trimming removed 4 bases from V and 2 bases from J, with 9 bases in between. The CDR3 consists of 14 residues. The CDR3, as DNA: TGTGCCAGCAGCTCCCCAGGAGCTGGAAACACCATATATTTT. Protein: CASSSPGAGNTIYF.

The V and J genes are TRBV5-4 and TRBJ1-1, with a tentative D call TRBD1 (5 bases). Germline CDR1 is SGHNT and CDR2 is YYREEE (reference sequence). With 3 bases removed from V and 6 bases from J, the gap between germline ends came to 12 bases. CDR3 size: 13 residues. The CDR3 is CASSSWGGAEAFF. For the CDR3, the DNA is TGTGCCAGCAGCTCATGGGGGGGGGCTGAAGCTTTCTTT. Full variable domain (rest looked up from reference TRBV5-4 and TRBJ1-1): ETGVTQSPTHLIKTRGQQVTLRCSSQSGHNTVSWYQQALGQGPQFIFQYYREEENGRGNFPPRFSGLQFPNYSSELNVNALELDDSALYLCASSSWGGAEAFFGQGTRLTVV.

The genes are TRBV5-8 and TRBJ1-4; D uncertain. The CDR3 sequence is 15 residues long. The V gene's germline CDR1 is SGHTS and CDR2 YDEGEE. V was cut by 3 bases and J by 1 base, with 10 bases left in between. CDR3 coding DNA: TGTGCCAGCAGCTCCCTTGGGAGAACTAATGAAAAACTGTTTTTT. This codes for CASSSLGRTNEKLFF.

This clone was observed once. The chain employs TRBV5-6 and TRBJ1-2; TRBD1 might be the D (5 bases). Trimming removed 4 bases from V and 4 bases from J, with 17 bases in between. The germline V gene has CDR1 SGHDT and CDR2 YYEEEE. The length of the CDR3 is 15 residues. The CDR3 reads CASSLGTSGGYGYTF. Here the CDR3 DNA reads TGTGCCAGCAGCCTAGGGACCTCTGGGGGCTATGGCTACACCTTC. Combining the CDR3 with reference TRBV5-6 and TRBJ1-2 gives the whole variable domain DAGVTQSPTHLIKTRGQQVTLRCSPKSGHDTVSWYQQALGQGPQFIFQYYEEEERQRGNFPDRFSGHQFPNYSSELNVNALLLGDSALYLCASSLGTSGGYGYTFGSGTRLTVV.

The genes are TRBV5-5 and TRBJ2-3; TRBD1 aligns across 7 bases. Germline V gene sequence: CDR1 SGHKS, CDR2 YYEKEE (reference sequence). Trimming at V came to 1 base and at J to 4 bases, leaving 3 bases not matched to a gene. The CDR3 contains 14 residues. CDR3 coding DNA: TGTGCCAGCAGCTTGAGGGGGCAGGCAGATACGCAGTATTTT. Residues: CASSLRGQADTQYF.

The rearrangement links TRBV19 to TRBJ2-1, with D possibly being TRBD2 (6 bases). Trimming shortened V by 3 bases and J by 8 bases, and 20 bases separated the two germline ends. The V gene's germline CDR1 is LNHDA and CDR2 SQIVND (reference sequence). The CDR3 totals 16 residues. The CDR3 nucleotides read TGTGCCAGTAGTATTTCATGGGCGGGGTGGGGTGATGAGCAGTTCTTC. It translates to CASSISWAGWGDEQFF.

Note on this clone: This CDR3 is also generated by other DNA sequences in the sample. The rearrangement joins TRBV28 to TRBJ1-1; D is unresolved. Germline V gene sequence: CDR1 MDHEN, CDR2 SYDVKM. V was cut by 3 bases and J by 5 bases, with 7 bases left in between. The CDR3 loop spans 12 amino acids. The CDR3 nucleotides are TGTGCCAGCAGTTTGAGGAGGACTGAAGCTTTCTTT. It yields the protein CASSLRRTEAFF.

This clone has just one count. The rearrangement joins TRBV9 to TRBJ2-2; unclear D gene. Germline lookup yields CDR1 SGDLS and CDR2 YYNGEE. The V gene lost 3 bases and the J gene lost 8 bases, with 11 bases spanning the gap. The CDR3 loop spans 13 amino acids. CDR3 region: CASSESFRGELFF. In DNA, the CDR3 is TGTGCCAGCAGCGAGTCATTTCGTGGGGAGCTGTTTTTT.

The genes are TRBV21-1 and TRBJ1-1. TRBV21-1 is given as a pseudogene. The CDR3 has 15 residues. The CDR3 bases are TGTGCCAGCAGCAAAGCCCGGCCCCGAAGCACTGAAGCTTTCTTT. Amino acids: CASSKARPRSTEAFF.

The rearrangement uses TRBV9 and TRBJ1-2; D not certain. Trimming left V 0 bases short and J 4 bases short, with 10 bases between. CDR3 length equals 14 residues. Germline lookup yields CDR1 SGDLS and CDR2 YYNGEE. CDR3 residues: CASSVVAESYGYTF. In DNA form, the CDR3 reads TGTGCCAGCAGCGTAGTGGCAGAGTCCTATGGCTACACCTTC.

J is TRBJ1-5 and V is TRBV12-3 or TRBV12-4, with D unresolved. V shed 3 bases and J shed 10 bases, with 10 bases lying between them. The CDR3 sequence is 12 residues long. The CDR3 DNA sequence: TGTGCCAGCAGTTTTTTGGGTAGCCCCCAGCATTTT. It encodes CASSFLGSPQHF.

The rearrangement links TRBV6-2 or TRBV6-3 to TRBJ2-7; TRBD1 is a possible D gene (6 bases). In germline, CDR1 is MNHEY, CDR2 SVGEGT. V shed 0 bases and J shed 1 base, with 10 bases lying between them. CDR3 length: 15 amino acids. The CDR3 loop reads CASSYSVGASYEQYF. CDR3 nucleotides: TGTGCCAGCAGTTACTCGGTGGGGGCGTCCTACGAGCAGTACTTC.

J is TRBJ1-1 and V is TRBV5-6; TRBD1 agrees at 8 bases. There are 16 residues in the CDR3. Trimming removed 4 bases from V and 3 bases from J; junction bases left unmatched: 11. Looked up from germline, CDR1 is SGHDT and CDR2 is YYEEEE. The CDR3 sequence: CASSPNRGRTYTEAFF. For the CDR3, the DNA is TGTGCCAGCAGCCCTAACAGGGGGAGGACGTACACTGAAGCTTTCTTT. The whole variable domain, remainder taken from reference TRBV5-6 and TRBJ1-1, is DAGVTQSPTHLIKTRGQQVTLRCSPKSGHDTVSWYQQALGQGPQFIFQYYEEEERQRGNFPDRFSGHQFPNYSSELNVNALLLGDSALYLCASSPNRGRTYTEAFFGQGTRLTVV.

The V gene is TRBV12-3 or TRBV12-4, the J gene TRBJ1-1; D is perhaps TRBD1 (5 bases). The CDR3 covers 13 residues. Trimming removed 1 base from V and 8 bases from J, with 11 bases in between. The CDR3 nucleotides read TGTGCCAGCAGTTTAGGCAGGGCGACAGAAGCTTTCTTT. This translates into CASSLGRATEAFF.

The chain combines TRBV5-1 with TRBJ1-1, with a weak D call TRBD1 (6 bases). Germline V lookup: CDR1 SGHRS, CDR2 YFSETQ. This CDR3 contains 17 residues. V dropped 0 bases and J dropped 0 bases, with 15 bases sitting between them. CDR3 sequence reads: CASSLGRGASVNTEAFF. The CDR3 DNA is TGCGCCAGCAGCTTGGGCCGGGGGGCATCTGTGAACACTGAAGCTTTCTTT.

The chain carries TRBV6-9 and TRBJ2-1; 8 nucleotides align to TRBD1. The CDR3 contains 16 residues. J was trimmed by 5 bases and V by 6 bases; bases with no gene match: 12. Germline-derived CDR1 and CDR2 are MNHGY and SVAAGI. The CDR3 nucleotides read TGTGCCAGCAGAGACCCGGGACAGGTTGTGGACAATGAGCAGTTCTTC. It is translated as CASRDPGQVVDNEQFF.

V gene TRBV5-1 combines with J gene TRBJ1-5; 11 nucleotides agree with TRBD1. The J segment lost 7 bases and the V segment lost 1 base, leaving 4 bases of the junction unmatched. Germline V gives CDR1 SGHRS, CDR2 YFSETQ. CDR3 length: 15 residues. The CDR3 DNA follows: TGCGCCAGCAGCTTGTGGACAGGGGGCGGCCAGCCCCAGCATTTT. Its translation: CASSLWTGGGQPQHF.